This TCR beta chain appears in the sequencing data of a study of beta chain features in type 1 diabetes. Turning to the study itself: Examination of sorted cells across all samples involved around 110 million cells. Study-wide points: Patients' naive, central memory and regulatory TCRB repertoires appeared more alike than those of healthy donors. Significant though moderate, a shortening of TCRB CDR3s appeared in all four CD4+ subsets of Type 1 diabetes patients.

Expressed TCRB transcripts were sequenced because the entire RNA isolate underwent reverse transcription. Only in-frame clones appear in the TCRdb table, and some are missing; sequencing was by immunoSEQ multiplex PCR. The profile shows 500,000 to 800,000 clones, over 10% of them singletons. Points on this clone: As yet, its antigen is unknown.

CD4+ naive, central memory, regulatory and stem cell-like memory subsets were isolated by sorting on CD45RO/CCR7/CD25/CD127/CD95/CD27. This sequence originates from a man aged 25 to 45 with type 1 diabetes. Sequencing was carried out using naive CD4+ T cells from blood.

This CDR3 reads CASSPLGEHVGELFF. CDR3 DNA: TGTGCCAGCAGCCCCTTGGGGGAGCATGTCGGGGAGCTGTTTTTT. The chain combines TRBV14 with TRBJ2-2; tentatively, D is TRBD1 or TRBD2 (5 bases each). V dropped 4 bases and J dropped 7 bases, with 16 bases sitting between them. Per germline, CDR1 SGHDN and CDR2 FVKESK. CDR3 length: 15 amino acids. Filled out from reference TRBV14 and TRBJ2-2, the complete variable domain reads EAGVTQFPSHSVIEKGQTVTLRCDPISGHDNLYWYRRVMGKEIKFLLHFVKESKQDESGMPNNRFLAERTGGTYSTLKVQPAELEDSGVYFCASSPLGEHVGELFFGEGSRLTVL.